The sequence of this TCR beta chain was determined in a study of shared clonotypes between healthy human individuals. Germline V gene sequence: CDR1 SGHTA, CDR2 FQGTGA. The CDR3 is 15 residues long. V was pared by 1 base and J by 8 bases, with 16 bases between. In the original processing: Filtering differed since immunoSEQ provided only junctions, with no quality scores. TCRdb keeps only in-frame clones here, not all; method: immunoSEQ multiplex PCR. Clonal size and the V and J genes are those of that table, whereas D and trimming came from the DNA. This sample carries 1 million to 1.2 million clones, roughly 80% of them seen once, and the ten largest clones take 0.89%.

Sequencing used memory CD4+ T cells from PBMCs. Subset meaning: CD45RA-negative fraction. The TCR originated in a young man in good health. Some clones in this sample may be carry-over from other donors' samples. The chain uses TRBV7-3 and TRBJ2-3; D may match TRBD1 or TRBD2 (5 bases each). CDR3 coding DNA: TGTGCCAGCAGCTTAATTCCGGGACCGAGAGGTACGCAGTATTTT. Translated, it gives CASSLIPGPRGTQYF.